These T cell receptor beta chains were read from a single sample in a study of ipilimumab plus nivolumab after autologous stem cell transplantation. Using immunoSEQ multiplex PCR, the repertoire was profiled, and TCRdb retains in-frame clones only, with some absent. This table has roughly 16,000 clones, approximately 81% appearing once. Source: PBMCs, taken in a trial of ipilimumab plus nivolumab as post-transplant consolidation. The origin of the receptors is a male donor with diffuse large B-cell lymphoma. The conserved cysteine and the conserved F or W are not part of the CDR3 here. Fields, in order: CDR3 length, J gene, V gene, CDR3 protein.

13 | TRBJ1-5 | TRBV19 | ASSRTTYSNQPQH
17 | TRBJ2-2 | TRBV9 | ASSVGLVGQGINTGELF
16 | TRBJ2-6 | TRBV6-1 | ASSALTSGISGANVLT
12 | TRBJ1-5 | TRBV2 | ASSDPGTHQPQH
13 | TRBJ2-7 | TRBV27 | ASSFMGQGPYEQY
13 | TRBJ1-4 | TRBV28 | ASSPRGGLSEKLF
15 | TRBJ2-1 | TRBV5-1 | ASSFSSGGPLPNEQF
14 | TRBJ2-3 | TRBV15 | ATSRDKMDPTDTQY
18 | TRBJ2-6 | TRBV5-1 | ASSLDRGRALSSGANVLT
14 | TRBJ2-3 | TRBV15 | ATSRGLAGGADTQY
14 | TRBJ2-2 | TRBV2 | ASRHPGQGNTGELF
12 | TRBJ1-2 | TRBV5-8 | ASSLKRRDYGYT
13 | TRBJ2-1 | TRBV19 | ASRRGGATYNEQF
13 | TRBJ2-2 | TRBV9 | ASSRASGNTGELF
13 | TRBJ2-7 | TRBV28 | ASSRPVGNPTKQY
11 | TRBJ1-2 | TRBV5-1 | ASSSGRGYGYT
14 | TRBJ2-5 | TRBV15 | ATSREGGFTQETQY
12 | TRBJ2-5 | TRBV15 | ATSRGTGAETQY
14 | TRBJ2-3 | TRBV4-1 | ASSQADRVSTDTQY
13 | TRBJ2-3 | TRBV5-1 | ASSFGSGVTDTQY
9 | TRBJ2-7 | TRBV28 | ASRNKYEQY
14 | TRBJ2-3 | TRBV7-2 | ASSLGGAGVGDTQY
12 | TRBJ1-4 | TRBV27 | ASSLGQGVEKLF
11 | TRBJ1-4 | TRBV28 | ASSRPGGEKLF
10 | TRBJ2-7 | TRBV19 | ASSAGGYEQY
15 | TRBJ1-5 | TRBV27 | ASSLVWGQGNGQPQH
15 | TRBJ2-2 | TRBV11-1 | ASSLVWDYLNTGELF
13 | TRBJ1-2 | TRBV5-4 | ASSLGGPTNYGYT
10 | TRBJ2-3 | TRBV7-9 | ASSPSMDTQY
13 | TRBJ1-1 | TRBV19 | ASSIEGQGRTEAF
15 | TRBJ1-6 | TRBV5-6 | ASSLAGQVWMGSPLH
12 | TRBJ1-5 | TRBV5-4 | ASSLGGLGQPQH
11 | TRBJ2-2 | TRBV5-1 | ASSHEVTGELF
12 | TRBJ2-7 | TRBV7-2 | ASRLGRESYEQY
12 | TRBJ2-1 | TRBV9 | ASSPDQTYNEQF
12 | TRBJ2-2 | TRBV27 | ASTGGPDTGELF
13 | TRBJ2-1 | TRBV11-3 | ASSLGLAGYNEQF
13 | TRBJ2-2 | TRBV30 | AWSSGTGVTGELF
15 | TRBJ1-3 | TRBV7-8 | ASSVRTGGSSGNTIY
15 | TRBJ2-2 | TRBV9 | ASSVAIASPNTGELF
10 | TRBJ2-7 | TRBV30 | AWSVRFYEQY
11 | TRBJ1-2 | TRBV7-2 | ASSLGGMGGYT
12 | TRBJ1-1 | TRBV7-2 | ASSLGGGNTEAF
12 | TRBJ2-7 | TRBV7-2 | ASSRDRSSYEQY
11 | TRBJ1-2 | TRBV10-3 | AIRVTGTGGYT
13 | TRBJ2-7 | TRBV18 | ASSTTGQGPREQY
10 | TRBJ2-1 | TRBV2 | ASRIRGNEQF
11 | TRBJ1-2 | TRBV28 | ASRPPGLYGYT